This passage covers 4 T cell receptor beta chains from one sample sequenced in a study of cytomegalovirus exposure and HLA in healthy donors. With 60 Vbeta and 13 Jbeta primers, the PCR was carried out. The method was immunoSEQ multiplex PCR; TCRdb's version includes in-frame clones alone and lacks a portion of them. The sample lists around 120,000 clones; more than 80% were seen once. The sequenced sample consisted of PBMCs. The receptor source for this set is a male donor in good health and CMV-seronegative.

J is TRBJ1-2 and V is TRBV4-3; possible D gene TRBD1, 5 bases. Trimming left V 4 bases short and J 2 bases short, with 17 bases between. CDR1 is LGHNA, CDR2 YSLEER, per germline. The CDR3 has 16 amino acids. CDR3 sequence (DNA): TGCGCCAGCAGCCCGCAAGATTTAGGGGTCAACTATGGCTACACCTTC. Translated, it gives CASSPQDLGVNYGYTF.

CDR3 loop: CASSLGLATDTQYF. CDR3 sequence (DNA): TGTGCCAGCAGTCTCGGACTAGCCACAGATACGCAGTATTTT. The V and J genes are TRBV27 and TRBJ2-3; 8 bases line up with TRBD2. The CDR3 totals 14 residues. V trimming: 5 bases; J trimming: 2 bases; junction bases outside the gene matches: 3. The V gene's germline CDR1 is MNHEY and CDR2 SMNVEV (reference sequence).

The table lists this clone with a few counts. The gene calls are TRBV25-1 and TRBJ1-1, with TRBD1 matching over 9 bases. CDR1 and CDR2 (germline): MGHDK, SYGVNS. With V trimmed by 5 bases and J by 5 bases, 9 bases remained unmatched. The CDR3 consists of 15 residues. The CDR3 nucleotides read TGTGCCAGCAGTTCATCGGGACAGGGTAAAACTGAAGCTTTCTTT. Its translation: CASSSSGQGKTEAFF.

Concerning this clone itself: The same CDR3 arises from other DNA sequences in this sample as well. CDR3 region: CASSPDRVILNSPLHF. The CDR3 DNA follows: TGTGCCAGCAGCCCGGACAGGGTCATCCTTAATTCACCCCTCCACTTT. This chain links TRBV28 with TRBJ1-6; 8 bases map to TRBD1. The V and J ends lost 6 bases and 6 bases, in that order; junction bases with no gene match: 10. There are 16 residues in the CDR3. Looked up from germline, CDR1 is MDHEN and CDR2 is SYDVKM.